This T cell receptor beta chain was documented in a study of blood T cell repertoires in COVID-19. Study-level background: COVID-19 samples collected from the United States, Italy and Spain covered acute and convalescent phases. Nucleic acid was either cDNA or gDNA, and it came from T cells, B-cell-depleted T cells, or PBMCs.

Germline V gene sequence: CDR1 SGHRS, CDR2 YFSETQ. The CDR3 is 17 residues long. V lost 2 bases to trimming and J lost 7 bases, with 25 bases between them. Authors' data handling: Amplification from reference gene primers served as the basis for estimated nucleated cell counts. Measured with immunoSEQ multiplex PCR; TCRdb has only the in-frame clones, and not every one. V and J calls plus clone size are reproduced from that table; the DNA served to infer D and trimming. The profile shows around 69,000 clones, about four fifths of them singletons. The sample taken for sequencing was peripheral blood. This TCR was sampled from a woman in her 70s with acute or convalescent COVID-19. V and J are TRBV5-1 and TRBJ2-7, with D tentatively TRBD2 (5 bases). The CDR3 loop is CASSFEMEDADLLEQYF. The CDR3 DNA is TGCGCCAGCAGCTTCGAGATGGAGGACGCGGACCTCCTTGAGCAGTACTTC.